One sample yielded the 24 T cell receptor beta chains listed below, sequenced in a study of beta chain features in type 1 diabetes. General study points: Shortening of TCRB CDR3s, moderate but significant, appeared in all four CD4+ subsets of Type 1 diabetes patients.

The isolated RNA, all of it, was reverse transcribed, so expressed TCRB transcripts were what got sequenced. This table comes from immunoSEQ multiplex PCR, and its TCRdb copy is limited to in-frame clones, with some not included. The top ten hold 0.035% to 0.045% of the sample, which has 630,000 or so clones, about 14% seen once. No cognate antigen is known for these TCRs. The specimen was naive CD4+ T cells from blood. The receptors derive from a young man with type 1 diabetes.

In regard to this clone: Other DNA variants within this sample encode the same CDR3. The CDR3 DNA is TGTGCCAGCAGCGCGTCCTACGAGCAGTACTTC. Its protein product is CASSASYEQYF. The chain employs TRBV11-2 and TRBJ2-7; D is uncertain. The CDR3 spans 11 residues. Germline-derived CDR1 and CDR2 are SGHAT and FQNNGV. V was cut by 5 bases and J by 1 base, with 3 bases left in between.

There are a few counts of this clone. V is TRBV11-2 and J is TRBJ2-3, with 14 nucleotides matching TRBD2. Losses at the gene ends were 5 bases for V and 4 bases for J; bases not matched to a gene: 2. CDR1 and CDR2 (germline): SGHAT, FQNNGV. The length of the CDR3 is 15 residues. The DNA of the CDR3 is TGTGCCAGCAGCATGGGACTAGCGGGAGCAGATACGCAGTATTTT. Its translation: CASSMGLAGADTQYF.

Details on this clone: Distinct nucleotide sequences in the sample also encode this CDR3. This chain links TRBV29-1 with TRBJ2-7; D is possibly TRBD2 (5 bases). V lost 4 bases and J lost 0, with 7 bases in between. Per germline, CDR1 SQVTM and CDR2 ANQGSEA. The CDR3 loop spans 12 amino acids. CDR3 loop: CSVGGSSYEQYF. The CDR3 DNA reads TGCAGCGTTGGCGGGTCCTCCTACGAGCAGTACTTC.

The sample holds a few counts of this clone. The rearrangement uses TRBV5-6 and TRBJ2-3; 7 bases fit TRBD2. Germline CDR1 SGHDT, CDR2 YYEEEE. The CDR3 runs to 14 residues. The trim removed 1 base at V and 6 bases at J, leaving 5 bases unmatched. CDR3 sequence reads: CASSLRAGLDTQYF. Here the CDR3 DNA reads TGTGCCAGCAGCTTGCGAGCGGGGTTGGATACGCAGTATTTT.

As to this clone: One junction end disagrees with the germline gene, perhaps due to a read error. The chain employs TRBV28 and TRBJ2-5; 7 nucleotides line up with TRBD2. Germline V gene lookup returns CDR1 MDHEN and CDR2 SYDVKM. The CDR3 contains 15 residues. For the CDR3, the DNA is TGTGCCAGCAGTCCACGGGGGGAGGCCGAAGACACCCAGTACTTC. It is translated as CASSPRGEAEDTQYF.

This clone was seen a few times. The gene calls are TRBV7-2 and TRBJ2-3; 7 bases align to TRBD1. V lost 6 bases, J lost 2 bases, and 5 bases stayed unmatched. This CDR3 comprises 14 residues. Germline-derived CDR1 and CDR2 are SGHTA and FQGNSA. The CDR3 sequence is CASRTGQVTDTQYF. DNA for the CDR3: TGTGCCAGCAGGACCGGACAGGTCACAGATACGCAGTATTTT.

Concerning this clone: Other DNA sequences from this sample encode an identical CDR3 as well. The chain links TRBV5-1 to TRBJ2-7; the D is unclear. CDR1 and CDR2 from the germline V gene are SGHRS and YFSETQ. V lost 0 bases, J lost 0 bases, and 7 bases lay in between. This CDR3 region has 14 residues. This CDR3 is CASSLGGSSYEQYF. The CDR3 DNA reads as TGCGCCAGCAGCTTGGGGGGAAGCTCCTACGAGCAGTACTTC.

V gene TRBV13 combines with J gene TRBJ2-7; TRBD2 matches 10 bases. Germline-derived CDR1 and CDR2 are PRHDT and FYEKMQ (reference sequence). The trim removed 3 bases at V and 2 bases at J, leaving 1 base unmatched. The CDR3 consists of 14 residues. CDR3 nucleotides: TGTGCCAGCAGCTTCACTAGCGGGGCCTACGAGCAGTACTTC. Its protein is CASSFTSGAYEQYF.

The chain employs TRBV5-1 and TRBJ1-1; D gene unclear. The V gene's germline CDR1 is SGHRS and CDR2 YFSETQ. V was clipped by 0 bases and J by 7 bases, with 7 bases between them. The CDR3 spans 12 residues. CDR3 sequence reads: CASSLGDGEAFF. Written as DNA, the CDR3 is TGCGCCAGCAGCTTGGGAGATGGTGAAGCTTTCTTT.

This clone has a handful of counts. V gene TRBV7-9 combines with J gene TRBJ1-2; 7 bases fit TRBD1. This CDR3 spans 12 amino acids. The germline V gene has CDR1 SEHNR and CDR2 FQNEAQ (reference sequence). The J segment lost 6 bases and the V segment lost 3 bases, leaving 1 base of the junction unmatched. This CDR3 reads CASSFDRDGYTF. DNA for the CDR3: TGTGCCAGCAGCTTCGACAGGGATGGCTACACCTTC.

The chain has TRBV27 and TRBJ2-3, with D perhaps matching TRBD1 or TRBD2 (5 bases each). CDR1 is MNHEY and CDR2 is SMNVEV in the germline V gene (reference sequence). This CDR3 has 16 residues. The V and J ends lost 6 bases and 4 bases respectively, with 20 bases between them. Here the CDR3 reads CASSLPGPLGADTQYF. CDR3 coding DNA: TGTGCCAGCAGCCTCCCGGGGCCTCTGGGGGCAGATACGCAGTATTTT.

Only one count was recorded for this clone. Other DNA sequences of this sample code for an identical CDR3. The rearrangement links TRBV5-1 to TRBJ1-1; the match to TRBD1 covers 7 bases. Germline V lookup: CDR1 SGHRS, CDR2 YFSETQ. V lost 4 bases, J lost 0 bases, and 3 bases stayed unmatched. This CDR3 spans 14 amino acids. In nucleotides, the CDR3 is TGCGCCAGCAGCCTCGGGACAGTGAACACTGAAGCTTTCTTT. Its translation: CASSLGTVNTEAFF.

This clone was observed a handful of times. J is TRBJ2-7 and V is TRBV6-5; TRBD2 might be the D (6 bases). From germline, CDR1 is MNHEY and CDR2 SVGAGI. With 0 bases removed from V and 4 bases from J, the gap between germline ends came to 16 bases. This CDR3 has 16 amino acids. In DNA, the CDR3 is TGTGCCAGCAGTTACTCGACAGCGGGCAACCTTTACGAGCAGTACTTC. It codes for CASSYSTAGNLYEQYF.

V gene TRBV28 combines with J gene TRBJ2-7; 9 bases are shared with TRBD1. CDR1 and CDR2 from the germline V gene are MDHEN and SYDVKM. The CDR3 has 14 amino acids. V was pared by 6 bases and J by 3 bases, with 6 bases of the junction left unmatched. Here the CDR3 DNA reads TGTGCCAGCAGCGGGACAGGGACACTCTACGAGCAGTACTTC. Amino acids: CASSGTGTLYEQYF.

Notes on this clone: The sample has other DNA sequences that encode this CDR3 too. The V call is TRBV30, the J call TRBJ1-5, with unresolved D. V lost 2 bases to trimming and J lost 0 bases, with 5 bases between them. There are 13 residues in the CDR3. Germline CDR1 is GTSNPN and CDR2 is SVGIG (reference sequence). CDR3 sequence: CAWSPDSNQPQHF. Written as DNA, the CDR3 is TGTGCCTGGAGTCCGGATAGCAATCAGCCCCAGCATTTT. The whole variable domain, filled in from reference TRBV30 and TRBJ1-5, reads SQTIHQWPATLVQPVGSPLSLECTVEGTSNPNLYWYRQAAGRGLQLLFYSVGIGQISSEVPQNLSASRPQDRQFILSSKKLLLSDSGFYLCAWSPDSNQPQHFGDGTRLSIL.

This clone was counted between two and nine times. The CDR3 spells CSVPQARGNNEQFF. CDR3 DNA sequence: TGCAGCGTACCTCAGGCGAGGGGTAACAATGAGCAGTTCTTC. The chain recombines TRBV29-1 with TRBJ2-1, with D possibly called TRBD1 or TRBD2 (5 bases each). V was shortened by 6 bases and J by 5 bases, with 17 bases between the two germline ends. Germline CDR1 and CDR2: SQVTM and ANQGSEA. CDR3 length: 14 amino acids.

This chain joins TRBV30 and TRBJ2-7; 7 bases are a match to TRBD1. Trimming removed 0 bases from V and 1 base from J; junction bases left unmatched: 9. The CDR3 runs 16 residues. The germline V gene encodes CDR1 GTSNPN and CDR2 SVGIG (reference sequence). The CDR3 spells CAWSVPLLDRSYEQYF. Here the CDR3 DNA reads TGTGCCTGGAGTGTGCCCCTTTTGGACAGGTCCTACGAGCAGTACTTC.

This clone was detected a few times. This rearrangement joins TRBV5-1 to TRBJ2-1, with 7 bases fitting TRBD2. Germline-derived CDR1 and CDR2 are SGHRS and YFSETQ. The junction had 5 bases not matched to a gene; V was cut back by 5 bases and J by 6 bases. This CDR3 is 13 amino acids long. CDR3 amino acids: CASRSGVANEQFF. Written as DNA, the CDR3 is TGCGCCAGCAGAAGCGGGGTTGCCAATGAGCAGTTCTTC. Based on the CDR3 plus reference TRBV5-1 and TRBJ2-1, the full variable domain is KAGVTQTPRYLIKTRGQQVTLSCSPISGHRSVSWYQQTPGQGLQFLFEYFSETQRNKGNFPGRFSGRQFSNSRSEMNVSTLELGDSALYLCASRSGVANEQFFGPGTRLTVL.

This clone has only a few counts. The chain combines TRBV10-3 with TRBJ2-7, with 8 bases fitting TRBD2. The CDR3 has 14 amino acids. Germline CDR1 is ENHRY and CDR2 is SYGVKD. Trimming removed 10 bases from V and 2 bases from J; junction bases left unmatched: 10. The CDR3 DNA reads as TGTGCCACCTCCCAGCGGGAGACTCCCTACGAGCAGTACTTC. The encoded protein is CATSQRETPYEQYF.

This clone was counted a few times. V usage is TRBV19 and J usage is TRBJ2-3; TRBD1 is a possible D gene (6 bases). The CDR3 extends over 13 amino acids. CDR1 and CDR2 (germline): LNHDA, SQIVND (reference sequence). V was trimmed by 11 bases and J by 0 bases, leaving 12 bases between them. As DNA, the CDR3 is TGTGCCGGTCGGACAGCTAGCACAGATACGCAGTATTTT. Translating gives CAGRTASTDTQYF.

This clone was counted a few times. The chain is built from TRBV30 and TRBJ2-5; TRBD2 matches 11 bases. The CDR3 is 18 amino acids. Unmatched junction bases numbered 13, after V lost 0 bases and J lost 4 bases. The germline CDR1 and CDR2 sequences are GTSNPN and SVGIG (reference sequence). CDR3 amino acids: CAWSVPQTSGSMLETQYF. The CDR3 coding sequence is TGTGCCTGGAGTGTACCTCAAACTAGCGGGAGTATGCTAGAGACCCAGTACTTC.

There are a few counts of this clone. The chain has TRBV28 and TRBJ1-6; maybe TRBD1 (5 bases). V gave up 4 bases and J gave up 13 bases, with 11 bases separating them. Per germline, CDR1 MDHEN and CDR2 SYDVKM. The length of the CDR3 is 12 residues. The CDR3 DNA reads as TGTGCCAGCAGTTCCAGGGCGGAGCCCCTCCACTTT. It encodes CASSSRAEPLHF.

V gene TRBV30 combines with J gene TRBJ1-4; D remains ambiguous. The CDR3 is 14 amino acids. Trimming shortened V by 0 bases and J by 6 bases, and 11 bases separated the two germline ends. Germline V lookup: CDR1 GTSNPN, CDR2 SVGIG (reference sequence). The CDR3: CAWSVAVVDEKLFF. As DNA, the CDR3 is TGTGCCTGGAGTGTGGCAGTTGTAGATGAAAAACTGTTTTTT.

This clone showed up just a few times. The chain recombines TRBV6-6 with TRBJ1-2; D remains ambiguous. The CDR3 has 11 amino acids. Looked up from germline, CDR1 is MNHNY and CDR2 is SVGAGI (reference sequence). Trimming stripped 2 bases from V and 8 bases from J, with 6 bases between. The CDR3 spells CASSYAKGYTF. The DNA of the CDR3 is TGTGCCAGCAGTTACGCGAAGGGCTACACCTTC.